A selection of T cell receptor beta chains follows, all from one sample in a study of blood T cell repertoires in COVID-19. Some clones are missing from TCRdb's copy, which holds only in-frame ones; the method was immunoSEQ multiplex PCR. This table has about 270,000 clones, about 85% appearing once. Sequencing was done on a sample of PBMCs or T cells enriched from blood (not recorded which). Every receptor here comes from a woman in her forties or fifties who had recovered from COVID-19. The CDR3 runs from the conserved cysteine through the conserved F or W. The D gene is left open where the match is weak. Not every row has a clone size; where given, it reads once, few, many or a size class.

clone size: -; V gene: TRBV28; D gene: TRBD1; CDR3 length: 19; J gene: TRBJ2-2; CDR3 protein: CASTPRRRDRGRRGGELFF; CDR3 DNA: TGTGCCAGCACCCCAAGGCGCCGGGACAGGGGGCGAAGAGGCGGGGAGCTGTTTTTT
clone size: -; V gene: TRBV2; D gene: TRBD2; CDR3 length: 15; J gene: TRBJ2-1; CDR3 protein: CASNLAGGSYNEQFF; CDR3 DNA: TGTGCCAGCAATCTAGCGGGAGGTTCCTACAATGAGCAGTTCTTC
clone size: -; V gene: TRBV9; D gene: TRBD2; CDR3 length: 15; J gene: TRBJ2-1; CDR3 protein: CASSVVSGAYNEQFF; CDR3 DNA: TGTGCCAGCAGCGTAGTTAGCGGGGCTTACAATGAGCAGTTCTTC
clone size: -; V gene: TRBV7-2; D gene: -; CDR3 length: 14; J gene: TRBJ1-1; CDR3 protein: CASSLLQGNTEAFF; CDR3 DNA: TGTGCCAGCAGCTTACTTCAGGGTAACACTGAAGCTTTCTTT
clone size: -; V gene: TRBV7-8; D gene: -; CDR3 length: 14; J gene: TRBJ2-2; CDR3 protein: CASSLRRDTGELFF; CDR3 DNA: TGTGCCAGCAGCTTACGCAGGGACACCGGGGAGCTGTTTTTT
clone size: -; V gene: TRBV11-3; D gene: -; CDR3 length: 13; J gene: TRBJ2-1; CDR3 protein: CASSSGLYNEQFF; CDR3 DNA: TGTGCCAGCAGCTCGGGACTCTACAATGAGCAGTTCTTC
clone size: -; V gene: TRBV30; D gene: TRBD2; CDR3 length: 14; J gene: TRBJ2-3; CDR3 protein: CAWSKAGVTDTQYF; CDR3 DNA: TGTGCCTGGAGTAAAGCGGGAGTTACGGATACGCAGTATTTT
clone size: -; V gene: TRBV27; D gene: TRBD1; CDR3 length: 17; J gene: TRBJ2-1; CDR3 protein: CASSFEFAGGTHNEQFF; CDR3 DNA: TGTGCCAGCAGTTTTGAGTTTGCAGGGGGAACCCACAATGAGCAGTTCTTC
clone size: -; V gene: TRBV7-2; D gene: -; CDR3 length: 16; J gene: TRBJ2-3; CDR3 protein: CASSLGLTGLTDTQYF; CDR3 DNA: TGTGCCAGCAGCTTAGGGTTAACAGGGCTCACAGATACGCAGTATTTT
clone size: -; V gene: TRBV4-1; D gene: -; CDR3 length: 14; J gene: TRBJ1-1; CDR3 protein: CASSRRGFNTEAFF; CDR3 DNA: TGCGCCAGCAGCCGTAGGGGGTTCAACACTGAAGCTTTCTTT
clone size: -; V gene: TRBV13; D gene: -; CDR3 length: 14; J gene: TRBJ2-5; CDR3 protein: CASGRRAIEETQYF; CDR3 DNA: TGTGCCAGCGGGCGGCGGGCGATAGAAGAGACCCAGTACTTC
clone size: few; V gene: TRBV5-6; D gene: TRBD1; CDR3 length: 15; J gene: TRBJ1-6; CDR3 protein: CASSLRTGGDSPLHF; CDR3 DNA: TGTGCCAGCAGCTTGCGAACAGGGGGAGACTCACCCCTCCACTTT
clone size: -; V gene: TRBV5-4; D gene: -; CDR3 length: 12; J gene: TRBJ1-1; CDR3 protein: CASSLTGIEAFF; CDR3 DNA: TGTGCCAGCAGCTTGACAGGGATTGAAGCTTTCTTT
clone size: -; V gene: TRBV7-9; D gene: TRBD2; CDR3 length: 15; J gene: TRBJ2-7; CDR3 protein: CASSYLTSGSYEQYF; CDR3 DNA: TGTGCCAGCAGCTACCTTACTAGCGGGAGCTACGAGCAGTACTTC
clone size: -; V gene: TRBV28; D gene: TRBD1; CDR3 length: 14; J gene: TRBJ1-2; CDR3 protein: CASSAPGQGFGYTF; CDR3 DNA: TGTGCCAGCAGTGCGCCGGGACAGGGGTTTGGCTACACCTTC
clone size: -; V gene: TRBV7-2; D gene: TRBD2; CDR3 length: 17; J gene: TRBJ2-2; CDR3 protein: CASSLVVLAGGYGELFF; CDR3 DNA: TGTGCCAGCAGCTTAGTCGTACTAGCGGGAGGGTACGGGGAGCTGTTTTTT
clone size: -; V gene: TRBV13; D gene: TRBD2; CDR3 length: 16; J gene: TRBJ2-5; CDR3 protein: CASSLKLAGEIETQYF; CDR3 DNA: TGTGCCAGCAGCTTAAAACTAGCGGGAGAAATAGAGACCCAGTACTTC
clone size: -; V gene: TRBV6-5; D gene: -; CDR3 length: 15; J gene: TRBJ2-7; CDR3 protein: CASSTPTSSSYEQYF; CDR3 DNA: TGTGCCAGCAGCACCCCCACCTCTAGCTCCTACGAGCAGTACTTC
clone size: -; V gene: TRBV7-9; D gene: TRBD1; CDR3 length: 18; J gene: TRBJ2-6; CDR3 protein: CASSLGQGAYSGANVLTF; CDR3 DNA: TGTGCCAGCAGCTTAGGACAGGGGGCGTACTCTGGGGCCAACGTCCTGACTTTC
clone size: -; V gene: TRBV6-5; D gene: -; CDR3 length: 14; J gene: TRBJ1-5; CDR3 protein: CASSYSASNQPQHF; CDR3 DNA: TGTGCCAGCAGTTACTCGGCCAGCAATCAGCCCCAGCATTTT
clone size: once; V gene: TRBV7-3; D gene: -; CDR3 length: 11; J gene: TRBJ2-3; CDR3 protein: CASSSSDTQYF; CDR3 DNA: TGTGCCAGCAGCTCCTCAGATACGCAGTATTTT